The 24 T cell receptor beta chains reported below all come from one sample, sequenced in a study of T cell responses to AZD1222 COVID-19 vaccine (dated by TCRdb to about 2021). In the paper's terms, the time point label means: about 28 days (+/-7) after the second vaccine dose. The library was built by means of the immunoSEQ multiplex PCR assay. The immuneACCESS repertoire file appears here via TCRdb, limited to in-frame rearrangements. These files lack a portion of the clones; in checked studies, under half of the deficit traces to unresolved V genes, and the cause of the others is not known. The sample table contains roughly 120,000 clones; only one count was recorded for 90% to 95% of them. 5% of the sample is held by the ten biggest clonotypes. The specimen was peripheral blood, collected 28 days after the second AZD1222 dose. Receptor source: an adult who received the AZD1222 COVID-19 vaccine.

The rearrangement joins TRBV10-3 to TRBJ1-2; D not resolved. The V gene lost 3 bases and the J gene lost 5 bases, with 7 bases spanning the gap. Germline CDR1 is ENHRY and CDR2 is SYGVKD. The CDR3 totals 12 residues. This CDR3 is CAISEKGYGYTF. CDR3 coding DNA: TGTGCCATCAGTGAAAAAGGGTATGGCTACACCTTC.

The rearrangement links TRBV19 to TRBJ1-5; 10 nucleotides agree with TRBD1. The CDR3 contains 17 residues. Germline V gene lookup returns CDR1 LNHDA and CDR2 SQIVND (reference sequence). The trim removed 4 bases at V and 6 bases at J, leaving 12 bases unmatched. The CDR3 spells CASSRDRGRSVVQPQHF. CDR3 in DNA: TGTGCCAGTAGTAGGGACAGGGGCCGGTCAGTAGTTCAGCCCCAGCATTTT.

The chain recombines TRBV9 with TRBJ2-2, with 15 positions matching TRBD2. Germline V gene lookup returns CDR1 SGDLS and CDR2 YYNGEE. CDR3 length: 18 residues. With V trimmed by 3 bases and J by 5 bases, 8 bases remained unmatched. CDR3 sequence: CASSAGLAGGQGTGELFF. CDR3 DNA: TGTGCCAGCAGCGCGGGACTAGCGGGAGGCCAGGGGACCGGGGAGCTGTTTTTT.

This rearrangement joins TRBV2 to TRBJ1-5, with no clear D. This CDR3 has 14 residues. Germline assignment: CDR1 SNHLY and CDR2 FYNNEI. Trimming took 5 bases from V and 5 from J, leaving 13 bases between them. The CDR3, as DNA: TGTGCCAGCAGTCGGGGAGGAAATTATCAGCCCCAGCATTTT. The encoded protein is CASSRGGNYQPQHF. Variable domain in full (rest from reference TRBV2 and TRBJ1-5): EPEVTQTPSHQVTQMGQEVILRCVPISNHLYFYWYRQILGQKVEFLVSFYNNEISEKSEIFDDQFSVERPDGSNFTLKIRSTKLEDSAMYFCASSRGGNYQPQHFGDGTRLSIL.

J is TRBJ2-4 and V is TRBV5-4; TRBD1 matches at 9 bases. The germline CDR1 and CDR2 sequences are SGHNT and YYREEE (reference sequence). CDR3 length: 14 amino acids. J gave up 5 bases and V 5 bases, and 5 bases lay outside the gene matches. The CDR3 loop is CASSPRTGENIQYF. CDR3 bases: TGTGCCAGCAGTCCAAGGACAGGGGAAAACATTCAGTACTTC.

The genes are TRBV2 and TRBJ2-1; no reliable D call. This CDR3 region has 11 residues. Trimming pared 7 bases from V and 4 bases from J, leaving 5 bases between. The germline gives CDR1 SNHLY, CDR2 FYNNEI. The CDR3 sequence is CASNIYNEQFF. The CDR3 DNA follows: TGTGCCAGCAACATTTACAATGAGCAGTTCTTC.

V and J are TRBV7-2 and TRBJ1-2, with 7 bases that match TRBD1. The germline CDR1 and CDR2 sequences are SGHTA and FQGNSA. This CDR3 has 14 amino acids. Trimming at V came to 3 bases and at J to 0 bases, leaving 1 base not matched to a gene. As DNA, the CDR3 is TGTGCCAGCAGCTTTGACAGGGCTAACTATGGCTACACCTTC. Encoded protein: CASSFDRANYGYTF.

The chain has TRBV5-1 and TRBJ1-2; weak D call: TRBD1 (5 bases). Germline values: CDR1 SGHRS, CDR2 YFSETQ. This CDR3 is built from 14 residues. Trimming stripped 5 bases from V and 6 bases from J, with 17 bases between. CDR3 in DNA: TGCGCCAGCAGATTTCTCGGGGGTGTCGATGGCTACACCTTC. Translation gives CASRFLGGVDGYTF. Together with reference TRBV5-1 and TRBJ1-2, the CDR3 gives the full variable domain: KAGVTQTPRYLIKTRGQQVTLSCSPISGHRSVSWYQQTPGQGLQFLFEYFSETQRNKGNFPGRFSGRQFSNSRSEMNVSTLELGDSALYLCASRFLGGVDGYTFGSGTRLTVV.

The chain has TRBV2 and TRBJ1-5; TRBD1 aligns across 8 bases. This CDR3 comprises 14 residues. The V gene's germline CDR1 is SNHLY and CDR2 FYNNEI. J gave up 11 bases and V 6 bases, and 12 bases lay outside the gene matches. The CDR3 loop reads CASSRRQGKESQHF. Here the CDR3 DNA reads TGTGCCAGCAGCCGAAGACAGGGGAAGGAGTCCCAGCATTTT.

This chain uses TRBV4-3 with TRBJ1-3; D unresolved. Germline V gives CDR1 LGHNA, CDR2 YSLEER. This CDR3 spans 16 amino acids. Trimming removed 0 bases at V and 4 bases at J, with 13 bases between. DNA for the CDR3: TGCGCCAGCAGCCAAGATAATAAGGGTTTAGGAAACACCATATATTTT. Protein sequence: CASSQDNKGLGNTIYF.

This clone was counted only a few times. The J gene is TRBJ2-1, the V gene TRBV4-3; 10 bases match TRBD2. Germline assignment: CDR1 LGHNA and CDR2 YSLEER. The CDR3 covers 15 residues. V lost 0 bases, J lost 9 bases, and 5 bases stayed unmatched. Written as DNA, the CDR3 is TGCGCCAGCAGCCAAGATAGTAGCGGGAGGAGTGAGCAGTTCTTC. It specifies CASSQDSSGRSEQFF.

The V call is TRBV7-9, the J call TRBJ2-3; D remains ambiguous. The CDR3 spans 15 residues. Per the germline V gene, CDR1 is SEHNR and CDR2 is FQNEAQ (reference sequence). V was shortened by 5 bases and J by 6 bases, with 18 bases between the two germline ends. The CDR3 DNA follows: TGTGCCAGCAGCCCCCCAGCGTCTGGAAGGGATACGCAGTATTTT. Translating it yields CASSPPASGRDTQYF.

The rearrangement joins TRBV9 to TRBJ2-1; no clear D gene. Per germline, CDR1 SGDLS and CDR2 YYNGEE. The CDR3 is 16 residues long. V shed 0 bases and J shed 0 bases, with 10 bases lying between them. This CDR3 is CASSVAAVSSYNEQFF. The CDR3 coding sequence is TGTGCCAGCAGCGTAGCTGCGGTATCCTCCTACAATGAGCAGTTCTTC.

This clone was observed a handful of times. The chain is built from TRBV4-3 and TRBJ1-2; the D is unclear. Trimming left V 0 bases short and J 5 bases short, with 13 bases between. Germline V gene data show CDR1 as LGHNA and CDR2 as YSLEER. This CDR3 spans 15 amino acids. CDR3 region: CASSQDARERYGYTF. The CDR3 nucleotides read TGCGCCAGCAGCCAAGATGCGAGGGAGCGGTATGGCTACACCTTC.

In regard to this clone: Other nucleotide sequences in the sample specify the same CDR3. CDR3 DNA sequence: TGTGCCAGCAGGATAAGGGAATATAGCAATCAGCCCCAGCATTTT. Encoded protein: CASRIREYSNQPQHF. The chain combines TRBV6-5 with TRBJ1-5; D call uncertain. The CDR3 consists of 15 residues. Germline V gene sequence: CDR1 MNHEY, CDR2 SVGAGI. The ends were cut back, 6 bases at V and 0 bases at J, with 12 bases in the middle.

The chain joins TRBV11-2 to TRBJ2-5; D remains unclear. Germline-derived CDR1 and CDR2 are SGHAT and FQNNGV. The V end was cut by 1 base, the J end by 4 bases, with 1 base between. The length of the CDR3 is 11 residues. The CDR3 DNA follows: TGTGCCAGCAGCTTAGGAGAGACCCAGTACTTC. Translating it yields CASSLGETQYF.

The chain is built from TRBV27 and TRBJ1-2, with 10 bases lining up with TRBD1. CDR1 MNHEY and CDR2 SMNVEV come from the germline V gene (reference sequence). The trim removed 5 bases at V and 8 bases at J, leaving 11 bases unmatched. CDR3 length: 15 amino acids. As DNA, the CDR3 is TGTGCCAGCAGTGCAAGACAGGGGGCAATGCGGGGCTACACCTTC. Its translation: CASSARQGAMRGYTF.

V gene TRBV15 combines with J gene TRBJ1-1, with D tentatively TRBD1 (5 bases). Germline lookup yields CDR1 LNHNV and CDR2 YYDKDF (reference sequence). Trimming took off 1 base at V and 4 bases at J, with 19 bases between the two ends. The CDR3 extends over 17 amino acids. The CDR3 sequence: CATSRAVGPSRGTEAFF. DNA for the CDR3: TGTGCCACCAGCAGAGCGGTTGGGCCCTCAAGGGGCACTGAAGCTTTCTTT.

The chain is built from TRBV7-8 and TRBJ1-3; TRBD1 aligns across 8 bases. Germline CDR1 reads SGHVS; CDR2 reads FQNEAQ. The CDR3 runs 15 residues. V lost 3 bases and J lost 2; bases outside the gene matches: 3. The DNA of the CDR3 is TGTGCCAGCAGCTTTACAGGGGGGACTGGAAACACCATATATTTT. This codes for CASSFTGGTGNTIYF.

The J gene is TRBJ2-7, the V gene TRBV6-2 or TRBV6-3; the D call may be TRBD1 or TRBD2 (5 bases each). Trimming took off 5 bases at V and 7 bases at J, with 21 bases between the two ends. The CDR3 is 15 residues long. Germline assignment: CDR1 MNHEY and CDR2 SVGEGT. This CDR3 reads CASSTPGTTFGEQYF. The CDR3 bases are TGTGCCAGCAGTACCCCCGGGACCACTTTCGGGGAGCAGTACTTC.

This chain uses TRBV6-5 with TRBJ1-5; D is perhaps TRBD1 (5 bases). This CDR3 is built from 15 residues. Trimming shortened V by 5 bases and J by 2 bases, and 13 bases separated the two germline ends. Germline V CDR1 and CDR2: MNHEY, SVGAGI. The CDR3 reads CASSPSGSGNQPQHF. The CDR3 DNA follows: TGTGCCAGCAGTCCCTCAGGGAGCGGCAATCAGCCCCAGCATTTT.

V and J are TRBV19 and TRBJ1-2; 9 positions agree with TRBD1. Germline CDR1 and CDR2: LNHDA and SQIVND (reference sequence). There are 13 residues in the CDR3. J was trimmed by 6 bases and V by 7 bases; bases with no gene match: 6. Here the CDR3 DNA reads TGTGCCAGTAAACAGGGGGCGTTCCATGGCTACACCTTC. Its protein product is CASKQGAFHGYTF.

V and J are TRBV7-2 and TRBJ2-5, with 10 bases identical to TRBD2. Losses at the gene ends were 8 bases for V and 5 bases for J; bases not matched to a gene: 11. The CDR3 covers 15 residues. In germline, CDR1 is SGHTA, CDR2 FQGNSA. The CDR3 loop reads CASSLLAGVRETQYF. The CDR3 DNA reads TGTGCCAGCTCCTTGCTAGCGGGAGTAAGGGAGACCCAGTACTTC.

On this clone itself: An end of the junction differs from the germline gene, which may be a read error. V gene TRBV5-1 combines with J gene TRBJ1-1; possible D gene TRBD1, 6 bases. Germline-derived CDR1 and CDR2 are SGHRS and YFSETQ. CDR3 length equals 16 residues. CDR3 region: CASSPSPTGYQTGAFF. The DNA of the CDR3 is TGCGCCAGCAGCCCGTCCCCCACAGGGTACCAAACTGGAGCTTTCTTT.